The present entry profiles one T cell receptor beta chain with its context. This entry belongs to a study of blood T cell repertoires in COVID-19. Study-wide context: Some COVID-19 samples were acute and others convalescent; all came from the United States, Italy and Spain.

Original processing notes: Amplification of reference gene primers provided the estimated nucleated cell counts. The data were produced by immunoSEQ multiplex PCR, yet TCRdb's version contains in-frame clones alone and is incomplete. That table is the source of V, J and clone size, and D and trimming were worked out from the DNA. Of about 300,000 clones in the sample, about 88% are singletons; the top ten hold over 1.1%. Losses at the gene ends were 9 bases for V and 0 bases for J; bases not matched to a gene: 6. Germline V gene data show CDR1 as ENHRY and CDR2 as SYGVKD. The CDR3 is made up of 15 amino acids.

Material for sequencing was peripheral blood. V usage is TRBV10-3 and J usage is TRBJ2-2; 8 nucleotides match TRBD2. This sequence was found in a human donor with COVID-19, enrolled during active disease. The donor label of this sample is uncertain. The CDR3 here is CAINGGRTNTGELFF. The CDR3 DNA sequence: TGTGCCATTAATGGCGGGAGGACGAACACCGGGGAGCTGTTTTTT.